This T cell receptor (beta chain) was observed in a study of blood T cell repertoires in COVID-19 (dated by TCRdb to 2020 to 2022). For the study in its entirety: Samples from collaborators originated in the United States, Italy and Spain and spanned both the acute and convalescent phases of COVID-19. The material from the prospective study consisted of cDNA or gDNA derived from T cells, B-cell-depleted T cells, or PBMCs. The dataset comprised deeply sampled blood TCRbeta repertoires from subjects exposed to, actively infected with, or recovered from COVID-19. A freely available public database, intended as a resource for researchers studying the immune response to SARS-CoV-2, is where the repertoires were released. The samples were drawn from the first 160 participants of the ongoing ImmuneRACE study and from 1,254 subjects provided by 6 global collaborators. A de-identified subject ID, COVID-19 status, age in years and sex were almost always included in the sample metadata. Where HLA class I and class II types were available, the types were taken from metadata supplied by the sample provider, not from assay-based typing.

At one collaborating source in Seattle, patients were enrolled during active infection and were followed longitudinally through the course of disease. Each collaborating institution followed its own protocols to collect whole blood in K2EDTA tubes. Collaborator samples were shipped for TCRbeta analysis as frozen whole blood, isolated PBMCs, or DNA extracted from either sample type. The paper's findings and limits, for the study overall: The amount of clinical and demographic metadata varied by source and participant and was provided uncurated.

Concerning this clone: Which antigen it targets is not known. No much larger clone exists at a distance of one base, and base qualities are not known.

The CDR3 has 14 amino acids, counting the end cysteine and phenylalanine. Only CDR3 DNA remains: 42 bases, in frame from the first base. Based on the germline V gene (reference sequence), the CDR1 and CDR2 sequences are GTSNPN and SVGIG. Clipping removes 4 bases from V and 4 bases from J, with 6 as the unmatched junction base count. TCRbeta CDR3 regions were amplified from genomic DNA using the immunoSEQ Assay, a bias-controlled multiplex PCR. The study's own analysis went as follows. The number of nucleated cells in each sample was estimated by amplification of reference gene primers within the assay. Sequence reads were collapsed and filtered to measure the absolute abundance of every unique TCRbeta CDR3 rearrangement. For each sample, productive Simpson clonality was calculated as the square root of Simpson's diversity index over productive rearrangements. The immuneACCESS repertoire file appears here via TCRdb, limited to in-frame rearrangements. These files lack a portion of the clones; in checked studies, under half of the deficit traces to unresolved V genes, and the cause of the others is not known. V, J and clone size are taken as reported in that table, and D and trimming were inferred from the DNA itself. For this sample the table gives 100,000 to 150,000 clones, of which about 89% were detected only once. Of the sample, about an eighth is held by the ten largest clones.

Input material: peripheral blood. The sequence came from a woman aged 70-85 years with COVID-19, enrolled during active disease. The receptor chain draws on TRBV30 and TRBJ2-3, with 9 middle bases fitting TRBD2. The CDR3 region reads CAWTYSGGADTQYF. The DNA reads TGTGCCTGGACTTATAGCGGGGGTGCAGATACGCAGTATTTT.